The rows below give T cell receptor beta chains drawn from one sample of a study of T cell responses to AZD1222 COVID-19 vaccine. The repertoire was sequenced with immunoSEQ multiplex PCR; TCRdb's copy has only in-frame clones and lacks some. The data show some 150,000 clones, with about 85% seen just once and 5.5% to 8% held by the top ten. The sample was peripheral blood, taken after recovery from COVID-19. The receptor set was obtained from an adult who had recovered from COVID-19. Both conserved end residues are part of each CDR3. Fields, in order: J gene, V gene, D gene, clone size, CDR3 DNA, CDR3 protein. The D gene is left open where the match is weak. Size values are once, few and many counts, or a class for expanded clones, and some rows have none.

j_gene: TRBJ2-3; v_gene: TRBV6-5; d_gene: TRBD2; abundance: NA; CDR3nt: TGTGCCAGCATCCTTAGCGGGGTGAGAGGTGATACGCAGTATTTT; CDR3aa: CASILSGVRGDTQYF
j_gene: TRBJ2-7; v_gene: TRBV7-9; d_gene: NA; abundance: NA; CDR3nt: TGTGCCAGCAGCTCTGACAGTAACTCCTACGAGCAGTACTTC; CDR3aa: CASSSDSNSYEQYF
j_gene: TRBJ1-1; v_gene: TRBV2; d_gene: NA; abundance: NA; CDR3nt: TGTGCCAGCAGTGAAGGGGTGAGGACTGAAGCTTTCTTT; CDR3aa: CASSEGVRTEAFF
j_gene: TRBJ2-2; v_gene: TRBV7-6; d_gene: NA; abundance: NA; CDR3nt: TGTGCCAGCAGCTTAGTCCGGGCTCCGAGGGGCACCGGGGAGCTGTTTTTT; CDR3aa: CASSLVRAPRGTGELFF
j_gene: TRBJ2-7; v_gene: TRBV9; d_gene: NA; abundance: NA; CDR3nt: TGTGCCAGCAGCGCCGGACCCTCCCCCTACGAGCAGTACTTC; CDR3aa: CASSAGPSPYEQYF
j_gene: TRBJ1-6; v_gene: TRBV9; d_gene: NA; abundance: NA; CDR3nt: TGTGCCAGCAGCGTAGCCCTCCAGGCCCCCGAACTCCACTTT; CDR3aa: CASSVALQAPELHF
j_gene: TRBJ2-7; v_gene: TRBV28; d_gene: NA; abundance: NA; CDR3nt: TGTGCCAGCAGTTCCCTGGACGGATCCTACGAGCAGTACTTC; CDR3aa: CASSSLDGSYEQYF
j_gene: TRBJ1-4; v_gene: TRBV12-3/TRBV12-4; d_gene: NA; abundance: NA; CDR3nt: TGTGCCAGCAGTTTATCAGGGATCGAAAAACTGTTTTTT; CDR3aa: CASSLSGIEKLFF
j_gene: TRBJ1-4; v_gene: TRBV2; d_gene: NA; abundance: NA; CDR3nt: TGTGCCAGCAGTGAAGGATGGTCATCGGCTAATGAAAAACTGTTTTTT; CDR3aa: CASSEGWSSANEKLFF
j_gene: TRBJ2-2; v_gene: TRBV9; d_gene: TRBD2; abundance: NA; CDR3nt: TGTGCCAGCAGCGTAGGGACTAGCGGGAACACCGGGGAGCTGTTTTTT; CDR3aa: CASSVGTSGNTGELFF
j_gene: TRBJ1-1; v_gene: TRBV7-2; d_gene: NA; abundance: NA; CDR3nt: TGTGCCAGCAGCCCTGGACGGAGTCTTTTCACTGAAGCTTTCTTT; CDR3aa: CASSPGRSLFTEAFF
j_gene: TRBJ1-1; v_gene: TRBV10-2; d_gene: NA; abundance: NA; CDR3nt: TGCGCCAGCAGTAAGACAGTGAACACTGAAGCTTTCTTT; CDR3aa: CASSKTVNTEAFF
j_gene: TRBJ2-1; v_gene: TRBV18; d_gene: NA; abundance: NA; CDR3nt: TGTGCCAGCTCACCACGTAGCGCGGGCAACAATGAGCAGTTCTTC; CDR3aa: CASSPRSAGNNEQFF
j_gene: TRBJ2-5; v_gene: TRBV3-1/TRBV3-2; d_gene: TRBD2; abundance: NA; CDR3nt: TGTGCCAGCAGCCAAGTGGTGACTAGCGGTCCTAAAGCGGAGACCCAGTACTTC; CDR3aa: CASSQVVTSGPKAETQYF
j_gene: TRBJ2-1; v_gene: TRBV3-1/TRBV3-2; d_gene: NA; abundance: NA; CDR3nt: TGTGCCAGCAGCCTACAATATGAGCAGTTCTTC; CDR3aa: CASSLQYEQFF
j_gene: TRBJ2-7; v_gene: TRBV12-3/TRBV12-4; d_gene: NA; abundance: NA; CDR3nt: TGTGCCAGCACGGCCTCCTACGAGCAGTACTTC; CDR3aa: CASTASYEQYF
j_gene: TRBJ1-6; v_gene: TRBV4-2; d_gene: TRBD1; abundance: once; CDR3nt: TGTGCCAGCTCCCCGTTCGAGGACAGGGACAATTCACCCCTCCACTTT; CDR3aa: CASSPFEDRDNSPLHF
j_gene: TRBJ1-6; v_gene: TRBV18; d_gene: NA; abundance: NA; CDR3nt: TGTGCCAGCTCACCGACGGAAAATTCACCCCTCCACTTT; CDR3aa: CASSPTENSPLHF
j_gene: TRBJ1-5; v_gene: TRBV28; d_gene: NA; abundance: NA; CDR3nt: TGTGCCACCCGGGGAGGAAGGATGGCTCAGCCCCAGCATTTT; CDR3aa: CATRGGRMAQPQHF
j_gene: TRBJ1-1; v_gene: TRBV6-5; d_gene: TRBD1; abundance: NA; CDR3nt: TGTGCCAGCAGGGGGACAGGAACGAACACTGAAGCTTTCTTT; CDR3aa: CASRGTGTNTEAFF
j_gene: TRBJ1-3; v_gene: TRBV7-2; d_gene: TRBD1; abundance: NA; CDR3nt: TGTGCCAGCAGCTTCCCGGGACAGGGAAACACCATATATTTT; CDR3aa: CASSFPGQGNTIYF
j_gene: TRBJ1-1; v_gene: TRBV6-5; d_gene: NA; abundance: once; CDR3nt: TGTGCCAGCATAACGGGGGTTGACACTGAAGCTTTCTTT; CDR3aa: CASITGVDTEAFF
j_gene: TRBJ1-1; v_gene: TRBV13; d_gene: NA; abundance: NA; CDR3nt: TGTGCCAGCAGCTTAGGGGGACACCTGAACACTGAAGCTTTCTTT; CDR3aa: CASSLGGHLNTEAFF
j_gene: TRBJ2-5; v_gene: TRBV2; d_gene: TRBD2; abundance: once; CDR3nt: TGTGCCAGCAGGCCTACTAGCGGCCAGGAGACCCAGTACTTC; CDR3aa: CASRPTSGQETQYF
j_gene: TRBJ2-7; v_gene: TRBV2; d_gene: TRBD2; abundance: once; CDR3nt: TGTGCCAGCAGGAGGACTAGCGGGGGACCTTACGAGCAGTACTTC; CDR3aa: CASRRTSGGPYEQYF
j_gene: TRBJ1-3; v_gene: TRBV7-9; d_gene: NA; abundance: NA; CDR3nt: TGTGCCAGCAGCTTAGAGACAGGCACGGGGAAAAACACCATATATTTT; CDR3aa: CASSLETGTGKNTIYF
j_gene: TRBJ2-3; v_gene: TRBV14; d_gene: NA; abundance: NA; CDR3nt: TGTGCCAGCAGCCAAGAAGGTTTCGGCGGGGCACGCACAGATACGCAGTATTTT; CDR3aa: CASSQEGFGGARTDTQYF